A single TCR beta chain is shown here with its context. Its specificity is unknown. The related graft donor's blood sample was taken on the day of bone marrow donation. This entry comes from a study of T cells after posttransplantation cyclophosphamide. Germline V lookup: CDR1 SGHKS, CDR2 YYEKEE (reference sequence). This CDR3 region has 15 residues. Trimming removed 4 bases from V and 1 base from J, with 14 bases in between. Study-wide points: Recipient CMV seropositivity and CMV reactivation strongly tracked TRB clonality. Blood and skin or GI T cell repertoires showed limited TRB overlap.

Clones were read by immunoSEQ multiplex PCR, and TCRdb kept only the in-frame ones, dropping some. The data show 47,000 or so clones, roughly nine tenths seen once. This chain links TRBV5-5 with TRBJ1-1; D not certain. This TCR was sampled from a woman between 50 and 59 years old in good health and a related stem cell transplant donor. Sequenced: PBMCs. The CDR3 here is CASSLSRLENTEAFF. CDR3 in DNA: TGTGCCAGCAGCCTGTCGAGACTAGAGAACACTGAAGCTTTCTTT.